These 2 T cell receptor beta chains share one sample of origin, sequenced in a study of CD4+ T cells in melanoma. TCRdb keeps only in-frame clones here, not all; method: immunoSEQ multiplex PCR. The sample lists 140,000 or so clones; around 90% were seen once. These receptors came from a human donor with melanoma.

The rearrangement uses TRBV2 and TRBJ1-3, with D possibly matching TRBD1 (6 bases). This CDR3 contains 17 residues. Per the germline V gene, CDR1 is SNHLY and CDR2 is FYNNEI. Trimming shortened V by 8 bases and J by 3 bases, and 23 bases separated the two germline ends. The CDR3 coding sequence is TGTGCCAGCTATAGCTACAAGGACAGAATTTATGGAAACACCATATATTTT. As protein: CASYSYKDRIYGNTIYF. Supplemented by reference TRBV2 and TRBJ1-3, the full variable domain reads EPEVTQTPSHQVTQMGQEVILRCVPISNHLYFYWYRQILGQKVEFLVSFYNNEISEKSEIFDDQFSVERPDGSNFTLKIRSTKLEDSAMYFCASYSYKDRIYGNTIYFGEGSWLTVV.

V gene TRBV4-1 combines with J gene TRBJ2-3; D gene unclear. From germline, CDR1 is MGHRA and CDR2 YSYEKL. V was pared by 2 bases and J by 4 bases, with 7 bases between. This CDR3 is built from 13 residues. The CDR3 nucleotides are TGCGCCAGCAGCCAAACGGTTTCAGATACGCAGTATTTT. Translated, it gives CASSQTVSDTQYF.